A single sample gave rise to the 16 T cell receptor beta chains below, sequenced in a study of blood T cell repertoires in COVID-19. The data were produced by immunoSEQ multiplex PCR, yet TCRdb's version contains in-frame clones alone and is incomplete. The table lists some 300,000 clones, around nine tenths of them singletons. Sequenced input: peripheral blood. The receptor set was obtained from a man in his sixties or seventies with acute or convalescent COVID-19.

The V and J genes are TRBV3-1 (or the pseudogene TRBV3-2) and TRBJ2-1, with D possibly matching TRBD2 (5 bases). This CDR3 has 15 residues. Germline-derived CDR1 and CDR2 are LGHDT and YNNKEL (reference sequence). The germline V and J ends were trimmed by 1 base and 7 bases, with 14 bases remaining between them. This chain's CDR3 is CASSQALLVVNEQFF. The CDR3 region has the DNA TGTGCCAGCAGCCAAGCCTTACTAGTTGTTAATGAGCAGTTCTTC.

This chain connects TRBV21-1 to TRBJ2-7; the table's D call of TRBD1 was not tested on the DNA. TRBV21-1 is designated a pseudogene. The length of the CDR3 is 16 residues. In DNA, the CDR3 is TGTGCCAGCAGCAAAAATCCAGGGCCCAAGACCTACGAGCAGTACTTC. It encodes CASSKNPGPKTYEQYF.

The rearrangement links TRBV11-2 to TRBJ2-1; the match to TRBD2 covers 7 bases. Losses at the gene ends were 5 bases for V and 4 bases for J; bases not matched to a gene: 8. The CDR3 length is 15 residues. Germline V gene data show CDR1 as SGHAT and CDR2 as FQNNGV. The CDR3 DNA is TGTGCCAGCAGCCCCGGACTAGAAACTTACAATGAGCAGTTCTTC. Amino acids: CASSPGLETYNEQFF.

This clone was detected a few times. The chain recombines TRBV29-1 with TRBJ2-3, with TRBD2 matching 7 bases. The junction had 15 bases not matched to a gene; V was cut back by 6 bases and J by 6 bases. CDR1 is SQVTM, CDR2 ANQGSEA, per germline. The CDR3 runs to 15 residues. CDR3 protein: CSVAASAAGFDTQYF. The CDR3 DNA is TGCAGCGTCGCCGCCTCAGCAGCGGGATTTGATACGCAGTATTTT.

The chain is built from TRBV14 and TRBJ1-1, with unresolved D. Germline CDR1 SGHDN, CDR2 FVKESK. V lost 4 bases to trimming and J lost 1 base, with 7 bases between them. This CDR3 is built from 13 residues. CDR3 DNA sequence: TGTGCCAGCAGCCGGAACAGGAACACTGAAGCTTTCTTT. This gives the protein CASSRNRNTEAFF.

This chain connects TRBV7-2 to TRBJ1-6, with no clear D. This CDR3 has 15 amino acids. Trimming pared 5 bases from V and 10 bases from J, leaving 18 bases between. Germline CDR1 reads SGHTA; CDR2 reads FQGNSA. In DNA, the CDR3 is TGTGCCAGCAGCCCGCCCTTCGGGATGGGCTCACCCCTCCACTTT. Encoded protein: CASSPPFGMGSPLHF.

The chain carries TRBV7-2 and TRBJ2-7, with no clear D. Germline V gene sequence: CDR1 SGHTA, CDR2 FQGNSA. The V end was cut by 5 bases, the J end by 4 bases, with 12 bases between. The CDR3 is 13 amino acids. The CDR3 sequence is CASSPIPTYEQYF. CDR3 DNA: TGTGCCAGCAGCCCGATCCCTACTTACGAGCAGTACTTC.

In this sample, this clone turned up a few times. The V and J genes are TRBV3-1 (or the pseudogene TRBV3-2) and TRBJ1-2, with 9 bases identical to TRBD1. The CDR3 runs 14 residues. Germline-derived CDR1 and CDR2 are LGHDT and YNNKEL (reference sequence). With 3 bases clipped from V and 8 bases from J, the junction kept 7 bases outside the gene matches. CDR3 bases: TGTGCCAGCAGCCAGGACAGGGGATTGGAAGGCTACACCTTC. It codes for CASSQDRGLEGYTF.

This clone occurred once. The rearrangement links TRBV7-2 to TRBJ2-2; 10 bases align to TRBD2. Germline assignment: CDR1 SGHTA and CDR2 FQGNSA. The CDR3 runs 16 residues. The junction had 4 bases not matched to a gene; V was cut back by 1 base and J by 5 bases. The CDR3 sequence: CASSLVRAGGTGELFF. For the CDR3, the DNA is TGTGCCAGCAGCTTAGTACGAGCGGGGGGGACCGGGGAGCTGTTTTTT. Looking up the rest from reference TRBV7-2 and TRBJ2-2 gives the full variable domain: GAGVSQSPSNKVTEKGKDVELRCDPISGHTALYWYRQSLGQGLEFLIYFQGNSAPDKSGLPSDRFSAERTGGSVSTLTIQRTQQEDSAVYLCASSLVRAGGTGELFFGEGSRLTVL.

This clone was detected only once. The chain combines TRBV5-6 with TRBJ2-1; maybe TRBD2 (5 bases). Between the trimmed V and J ends, which lost 3 bases and 4 bases, there was a span of 8 bases. Germline V CDR1 and CDR2: SGHDT, YYEEEE. The CDR3 has 13 residues. The CDR3 DNA reads as TGTGCCAGCAGCTCGGGGAGTTACAATGAGCAGTTCTTC. Amino acid sequence: CASSSGSYNEQFF.

The rearrangement joins TRBV7-9 to TRBJ1-1; the D is unclear. V lost 0 bases, J lost 7 bases, and 9 bases lay in between. CDR3 length: 13 residues. Germline loops: CDR1 SEHNR, CDR2 FQNEAQ (reference sequence). Written as DNA, the CDR3 is TGTGCCAGCAGCTTAGCGTCGGGGTATGAAGCTTTCTTT. This codes for CASSLASGYEAFF.

V and J are TRBV21-1 and TRBJ2-7; the table's D gene call, TRBD2, was not cross checked with the DNA. TRBV21-1 is a documented pseudogene. This CDR3 contains 16 residues. For the CDR3, the DNA is TGTGCCAGCAGCAAGAGGACTAGCGGGGCTTCGGGCGAGCAGTACTTC. Amino acid sequence: CASSKRTSGASGEQYF.

The chain has TRBV6-5 and TRBJ2-7; tentatively, D is TRBD1 (5 bases). Germline-derived CDR1 and CDR2 are MNHEY and SVGAGI. V lost 7 bases and J 4 bases, leaving 17 bases between the germline ends. The length of the CDR3 is 14 residues. The CDR3 DNA reads TGTGCCAGCACCAGGGCTCACCCCCCATACGAGCAGTACTTC. This sequence encodes CASTRAHPPYEQYF.

For the CDR3, the DNA is TGTGCCAGCAGTTACTCAAGACAGGAACATAGCAATCAGCCCCAGCATTTT. Translated, it gives CASSYSRQEHSNQPQHF. The chain joins TRBV6-2 or TRBV6-3 to TRBJ1-5, with D tentatively TRBD1 (6 bases). This CDR3 has 17 amino acids. Germline values: CDR1 MNHEY, CDR2 SVGEGT. V was shortened by 0 bases and J by 0 bases, with 12 bases between the two germline ends.

This chain uses TRBV28 with TRBJ1-5, with TRBD1 matching over 7 bases. Germline trimming cut 4 bases from V and 3 bases from J; bases unmatched to any gene: 6. The CDR3 sequence is 15 residues long. The germline V gene has CDR1 MDHEN and CDR2 SYDVKM. This CDR3 reads CASSSGQATNQPQHF. The CDR3 DNA reads as TGTGCCAGCAGTTCCGGACAGGCTACCAATCAGCCCCAGCATTTT.

The CDR3 is CASSLSEMNTEAFF. CDR3 nucleotides: TGTGCCAGCAGTTTAAGCGAGATGAACACTGAAGCTTTCTTT. V gene TRBV6-5 combines with J gene TRBJ1-1, with unresolved D. The CDR3 consists of 14 residues. V was trimmed by 4 bases and J by 0 bases, leaving 9 bases between them. Germline-derived CDR1 and CDR2 are MNHEY and SVGAGI.